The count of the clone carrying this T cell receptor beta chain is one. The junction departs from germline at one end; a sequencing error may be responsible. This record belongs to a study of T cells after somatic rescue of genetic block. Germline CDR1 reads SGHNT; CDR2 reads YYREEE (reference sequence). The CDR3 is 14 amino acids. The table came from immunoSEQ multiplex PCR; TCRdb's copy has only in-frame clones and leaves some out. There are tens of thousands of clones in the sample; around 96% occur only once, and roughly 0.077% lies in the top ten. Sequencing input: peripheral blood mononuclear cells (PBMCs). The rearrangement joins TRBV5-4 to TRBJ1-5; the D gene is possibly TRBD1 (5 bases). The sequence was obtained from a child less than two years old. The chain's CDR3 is CASSQMVTVQPQHF. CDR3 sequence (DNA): TGCGCCAGCAGCCAAATGGTGACAGTACAGCCCCAGCATTTT. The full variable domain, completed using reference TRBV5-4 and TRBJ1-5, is ETGVTQSPTHLIKTRGQQVTLRCSSQSGHNTVSWYQQALGQGPQFIFQYYREEENGRGNFPPRFSGLQFPNYSSELNVNALELDDSALYLCASSQMVTVQPQHFGDGTRLSIL.